This T cell receptor (beta chain) was identified in a study of cytomegalovirus exposure and HLA in healthy donors (dated by TCRdb to the late 2010s). Context from the whole study: In an earlier analysis of about 560 of the donors, 276 Gb of sequence data and roughly 100 million unique TCR beta sequences from about 179 million T cells were reported. Roughly 300 gigabases of sequencing data and 70 million to 100 million unique TCR sequences were included in an early release covering around 650 HLA-typed donors. Among the roughly 430 genotyped donors, approximately 82% belonged to the genetic ancestry cluster associated with self-reported Caucasian donors. The study aimed to test whether cataloging public T cell receptors could reveal signatures of past pathogen exposure. Using immunosequencing, the study profiled T cell repertoires from around 680 subjects and related those repertoires to cytomegalovirus serostatus. A separate validation cohort of approximately 120 different subjects was used in addition to the roughly 720-subject first cohort. To predict cytomegalovirus infection status, the study combined high-throughput TCR immunosequencing, statistical association of individual TCRs with disease status, and machine learning. In a later analysis, previously published TCR beta repertoires from 666 donors were re-analyzed and high-resolution HLA genotyping was added so that TCR occurrence patterns could be studied. In the later analysis, no new phenotypic data were used to find candidate immune exposures; instead, reliance was placed on TCR beta sequences and their occurrence across donors. An earlier analysis of approximately 500 of the donors applied high-throughput TCR beta sequencing to assess whether each TCR beta V gene segment acted as functional or pseudogenic. Donor age, sex, ethnicity and CMV serostatus were compiled alongside the repertoire data. Genome-wide SNP genotypes for about three fifths of the roughly 670 donors were used in a later genetic analysis, which treated that subset as a discovery cohort. Every repertoire in the discovery cohort had been generated on one and the same sequencing platform. Both class I and class II loci were covered by HLA typing, at four-digit resolution. Typing coverage varied by locus: roughly 629-640 donors for A, B, C, DRB1 and DQB1; approximately 520 for DQA1; about 590 for DPA1; 400 to 480 for DPB1. About 5 DR-DQ haplotypes were handled as single units for association and clustering, since linkage in the cohort was strong. On average, roughly 200,000 unique TCR beta nucleotide sequences were sequenced per donor among about 400 genotyped donors of the cohort, with roughly 18% of those sequences being non-productive. The study at large found these results: A further reported finding was that TCR beta sequences accurately predicted the HLA-A and HLA-B alleles for most subjects in the first cohort. According to a later analysis, parvovirus B19, influenza, CMV and Epstein-Barr virus appeared linked to several top co-occurrence clusters. The 87-base-pair reads could not distinguish some IMGT-functional V segments, including TRBV6-2 and TRBV6-3, so those segments were excluded. The study listed approximately 150 TCR beta chains as associated with cytomegalovirus. Broadly in line with IMGT annotations, most TCR beta V segments showed up in productive rearrangements about 90% or about 30% of the time in an earlier analysis of 587 of the donors. The classifier was reported to diagnose cytomegalovirus status with high specificity and sensitivity in both the original and validation cohorts. This cohort had only TCR beta chains sequenced, and the lack of alpha or paired-chain data limited which features could be detected. The authors suggested that the approach could potentially be extended to other disease states and immunological phenotypes. In a later genetic analysis, a missense DCLRE1C variant was associated with V-gene and J-gene trimming of TCR beta chains, and the association was replicated in an independent cohort. Most TCR sequences were observed very rarely across donors, whereas some public TCRs were present in many individuals. According to a later analysis, most CMV-associated TCR beta chains appeared to be HLA-restricted, and the HLA associations seemed to be driven largely by CMV exposure. Immune exposure information for the cohort was limited to CMV serostatus. Because counts were too low, some 17 rarely observed V segments, including chromosome 9 orphons, were excluded from the earlier analysis of 587 of the donors. HLA typing was unavailable for some donors at each locus, so association tests used only the typed subset. When HLA alleles, especially DR and DQ, strongly co-occurred, TCR associations were difficult to assign to individual alleles. A cluster of highly shared sequence variants was judged likely to represent a technical artifact of the sequencing pipeline. In a later analysis, HLA-associated TCR beta chains were found to be more clonally expanded and to have lower generation probabilities than equally common non-associated chains. Linkage disequilibrium might explain the correlated functional status among segregating V segments, but an unknown experimental factor could not be ruled out. Roughly uniform sequencing depth across donors was assumed in presence/absence analyses, although this assumption may not hold. In a later analysis, the rate of TCR association differed among HLA loci, with DRB1 alleles having the most associated TCRs and HLA-C alleles having the fewest. In vitro tests confirmed that a few of the cytomegalovirus-associated TCR beta chains recognize cytomegalovirus antigens. A later genetic analysis reported fewer N-insertions in productive TCRs among donors in an Asian-associated ancestry cluster than the roughly 700-donor mean. In a later analysis, 15,000 to 20,000 TCR beta sequences were associated with specific HLA alleles at a false discovery rate of 0.05.

Only a few counts were recorded for this clone. The clone's antigen remains unknown. Base qualities were left out, and no much larger clone turns up one base away. The CDR3 holds 13 amino acids from the cysteine to the phenylalanine. The sequence is cut down to CDR3 DNA, 39 bases in frame from base 1. Reading the germline V gene gives CDR1 MGHRA and CDR2 YSYEKL. The trim is 6 bases for V and 6 bases for J, with a gap of 13 bases between the germline ends. To prepare the library, the immunoSEQ multiplex PCR assay was applied. For the multiplex PCR, a mixture combining 60 forward primers for TCR Vbeta segments and 13 reverse primers for TCR Jbeta segments was used. The CDR3 region of rearranged TCR beta genes was amplified from genomic DNA with a multiplex PCR assay. Amplified TCR beta libraries were sequenced as 87-base-pair reads on the Illumina HiSeq System. As for the original processing: In a later analysis, tens of millions of unique TCR beta chains were counted across the 690 or so repertoires, and roughly 11 million of these chains were shared by at least two donors. Raw reads were error-corrected and collapsed into unique sequences with a nearest-neighbor algorithm that merged closely related sequences to remove PCR and sequencing errors. To assign V, D and J gene segments, CDR3 sequences were aligned to IMGT reference sequences. Each retained sequence needed at least a six-nucleotide match to both a V gene segment and a J gene segment. Rearrangements were called productive when the CDR3 lacked stop codons and stayed in frame with V and J; all others were non-productive. Following IMGT convention, CDR3 was defined as the stretch from the second conserved V-encoded cysteine to the conserved J-encoded phenylalanine. The earlier analysis of roughly 590 of the donors excluded any sequence lacking an unambiguous match to a single V gene segment. An earlier analysis of about 600 of the donors called V segments functional above 56.7% productive rearrangements and segregating when the between-donor standard deviation exceeded 5%. To diagnose cytomegalovirus status from the catalog of TCR beta chain sequences, a statistical classification framework was built. A later analysis assigned V and J genes by comparing TCR nucleotide sequences with IMGT/GENE-DB human TR gene sequences. A later analysis assigned CDR3 sequences and most-parsimonious VDJ recombination scenarios with the TCRdist pipeline. In a later analysis, each TCR beta chain was defined by its CDR3 amino acid sequence together with its V-gene family, and reads without a unique V-gene family were excluded. To address suspected cross-contamination and a sequencing artifact, a later analysis removed 592 highly shared, low-generation-probability nucleotide sequences. In a later analysis, a clonal expansion index for each public chain was calculated from normalized within-repertoire ranks of inferred template counts. Generation probabilities in a later analysis came from a VDJ recombination model fitted to out-of-frame rearrangements, and those results were checked against IGoR. Hypergeometric tests were used in a later analysis to score TCR-TCR, TCR-HLA and TCR-CMV co-occurrence, with a repertoire-size bias correction applied to the TCR pairs. In a later analysis, false discovery rates were estimated by permuting HLA or CMV assignments 20 times. In a later analysis, co-occurring TCRs were grouped with DBSCAN, and TCRdist sequence similarity was added when clustering was performed within HLA-allele-positive subsets. Repertoires with fewer than 30,000 or more than 120,000 public chains, plus five repertoires with anomalous nucleotide sharing, were excluded from co-occurrence clustering. Held by TCRdb, this immuneACCESS table contains in-frame sequences only and omits some clones. Under half of the omission traces to an unresolved V gene where checked; the cause of the rest is unknown. The DNA was the basis for D and trimming; V, J and clone size are from that table. A total of about 130,000 clones appear in this sample, 65% to 85% of them only once. The ten largest account for 1.2% of the sample.

In total, 500 to 700 healthy bone marrow donors made up the cohort. At the time of sampling, every cohort member was nominally healthy, though immune exposures that went unrecorded were likely present. The donor was CMV seronegative and was included in the group of 352 seronegative cohort members. A peripheral blood sample was collected from each donor, and TCR beta sequencing was performed on peripheral blood mononuclear cells. Genomic DNA extraction from the blood cell samples was performed with the Qiagen DNeasy Blood Extraction Kit. The receptor's source is a boy younger than 18 in good health and CMV-seronegative. The chain uses TRBV4-1 and TRBJ2-3, and possibly TRBD2, on 6 matching bases. The sequenced sample was PBMCs. The CDR3 has the sequence CASSPRRVDTQYF. The nucleotides read TGCGCCAGCAGTCCGAGGAGGGTGGATACGCAGTATTTT.